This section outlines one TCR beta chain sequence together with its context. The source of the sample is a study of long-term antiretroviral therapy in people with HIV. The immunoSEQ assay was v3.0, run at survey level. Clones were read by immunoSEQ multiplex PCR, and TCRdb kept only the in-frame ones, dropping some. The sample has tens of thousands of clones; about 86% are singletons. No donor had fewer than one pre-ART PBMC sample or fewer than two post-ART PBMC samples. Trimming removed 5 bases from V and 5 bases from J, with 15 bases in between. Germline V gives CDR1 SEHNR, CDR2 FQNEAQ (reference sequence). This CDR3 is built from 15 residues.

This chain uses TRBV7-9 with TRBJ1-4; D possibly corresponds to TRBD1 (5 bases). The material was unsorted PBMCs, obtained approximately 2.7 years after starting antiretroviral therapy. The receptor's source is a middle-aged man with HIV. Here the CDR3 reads CASSLPLGLNEKLFF. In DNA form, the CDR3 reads TGTGCCAGCAGCCTCCCCCTGGGACTGAATGAAAAACTGTTTTTT.